This passage covers 29 T cell receptor beta chains from one sample sequenced in a study of blood T cell repertoires in COVID-19. Sequenced by immunoSEQ multiplex PCR; TCRdb stores in-frame clones only, minus some. The sample lists roughly 410,000 clones; approximately 90% were seen once. The sample taken for sequencing was peripheral blood. The receptors derive from a woman aged 40 to 49 with COVID-19, enrolled during active disease.

The chain couples TRBV7-3 to TRBJ2-5; TRBD2 matches 7 bases. This CDR3 comprises 15 residues. Germline CDR1 reads SGHTA; CDR2 reads FQGTGA. With 5 bases clipped from V and 5 bases from J, the junction kept 11 bases outside the gene matches. For the CDR3, the DNA is TGTGCCAGCAGCCCCGGAGCGGGGCCAGGGGAGACCCAGTACTTC. It encodes CASSPGAGPGETQYF.

The chain employs TRBV9 and TRBJ1-1; D unclear. The CDR3 is made up of 13 amino acids. The V end lost 4 bases, the J end lost 1 base, and 8 bases lay between the germline ends. Germline V CDR1 and CDR2: SGDLS, YYNGEE. The CDR3 DNA sequence: TGTGCCAGCAGCATTACAGAGAACACTGAAGCTTTCTTT. This encodes CASSITENTEAFF. The full variable domain, with the rest looked up from reference TRBV9 and TRBJ1-1, is DSGVTQTPKHLITATGQRVTLRCSPRSGDLSVYWYQQSLDQGLQFLIQYYNGEERAKGNILERFSAQQFPDLHSELNLSSLELGDSALYFCASSITENTEAFFGQGTRLTVV.

V and J are TRBV6-6 and TRBJ1-1; 8 nucleotides agree with TRBD1. The V gene's germline CDR1 is MNHNY and CDR2 SVGAGI (reference sequence). V shed 2 bases, J shed 5 bases, and the junction held 7 bases outside the gene matches. CDR3 size: 15 residues. The CDR3 DNA follows: TGTGCCAGCAGTTACCGCGGACAGGGAGGAACTGAAGCTTTCTTT. This gives the protein CASSYRGQGGTEAFF.

This rearrangement joins TRBV1 to TRBJ2-7; TRBD2 is the table's D call, not checked against the DNA. TRBV1 is a documented pseudogene. The CDR3 has 16 residues. CDR3 sequence (DNA): TGCACCAGCAGCCATCTGACTAGCGGGTACCCCTACGAGCAGTACTTC. Translation gives CTSSHLTSGYPYEQYF.

Only one count was recorded for this clone. The chain recombines TRBV3-1 (or the pseudogene TRBV3-2) with TRBJ1-5, with D unresolved. The CDR3 covers 14 residues. V dropped 2 bases and J dropped 0 bases, with 5 bases sitting between them. Germline V CDR1 and CDR2: LGHDT, YNNKEL (reference sequence). As DNA, the CDR3 is TGTGCCAGCAGCCAATGGGCTAGCAATCAGCCCCAGCATTTT. This gives the protein CASSQWASNQPQHF.

CDR3 residues: CASSGKTGTMNTEAFF. DNA of the CDR3: TGCGCCAGCAGCGGGAAGACAGGGACCATGAACACTGAAGCTTTCTTT. This chain links TRBV4-1 with TRBJ1-1; 7 bases line up with TRBD1. The V and J ends lost 5 bases and 0 bases, in that order; junction bases with no gene match: 9. Germline CDR1 reads MGHRA; CDR2 reads YSYEKL. The CDR3 has 16 amino acids.

Of note for this clone: One end of the junction does not line up with germline, which may come from a read error. The chain joins TRBV7-7 to TRBJ2-1, with a tentative D call TRBD2 (6 bases). CDR3 size: 13 residues. Germline V lookup: CDR1 SSHAT, CDR2 FNYEAQ (reference sequence). This chain's CDR3 is CASSLDRGTEQFF. For the CDR3, the DNA is TGTGCTAGCAGCTTAGATCGGGGGACCGAGCAGTTCTTC.

The chain links TRBV5-1 to TRBJ1-1; 7 nucleotides align to TRBD1. The CDR3 has 15 residues. V gave up 4 bases and J gave up 3 bases; unmatched junction bases: 9. Per germline, CDR1 SGHRS and CDR2 YFSETQ. The CDR3 nucleotides are TGCGCCAGCAGCGGAGGGGGCCTGGGAGACACTGAAGCTTTCTTT. Amino acid sequence: CASSGGGLGDTEAFF.

The gene calls are TRBV10-3 and TRBJ1-3, with 8 bases that match TRBD1. V dropped 5 bases and J dropped 0; count of bases not matched to a gene: 0. Germline CDR1 and CDR2: ENHRY and SYGVKD. This CDR3 comprises 14 residues. CDR3 in DNA: TGTGCCATCAGTACAGGGGGCTCTGGAAACACCATATATTTT. Protein product: CAISTGGSGNTIYF.

The CDR3 sequence is CASSLLNRKGTEAFF. In DNA, the CDR3 is TGTGCCAGCAGTTTACTGAACAGGAAGGGTACTGAAGCTTTCTTT. The J gene is TRBJ1-1, the V gene TRBV28; TRBD1 might be the D (5 bases). The germline V gene has CDR1 MDHEN and CDR2 SYDVKM. Trimming stripped 2 bases from V and 5 bases from J, with 15 bases between. The CDR3 totals 15 residues. The whole variable domain, remainder taken from reference TRBV28 and TRBJ1-1, is DVKVTQSSRYLVKRTGEKVFLECVQDMDHENMFWYRQDPGLGLRLIYFSYDVKMKEKGDIPEGYSVSREKKERFSLILESASTNQTSMYLCASSLLNRKGTEAFFGQGTRLTVV.

DNA of the CDR3: TGCAGCGTTGTATTTGTTGGGACAGGGGTAACCTACGAGCAGTACTTC. It codes for CSVVFVGTGVTYEQYF. The chain is built from TRBV29-1 and TRBJ2-7; 10 positions agree with TRBD1. The CDR3 loop spans 16 amino acids. V gave up 4 bases and J gave up 2 bases; unmatched junction bases: 11. Germline CDR1 SQVTM, CDR2 ANQGSEA.

This clone has only one observation. This chain uses TRBV28 with TRBJ2-6; 14 bases agree with TRBD2. The V gene end was trimmed by 3 bases and the J gene end by 4 bases; junction bases not matched to a gene: 5. The CDR3 runs to 18 residues. CDR1 and CDR2 from the germline V gene are MDHEN and SYDVKM. CDR3 region: CASSLPGLAGAGANVLTF. The CDR3 DNA sequence: TGTGCCAGCAGTTTGCCGGGACTAGCGGGAGCCGGGGCCAACGTCCTGACTTTC.

The chain is built from TRBV10-1 and TRBJ2-7, with D unclear. V lost 9 bases, J lost 4 bases, and 7 bases lay in between. This CDR3 region has 10 residues. Germline loops: CDR1 WNHNN, CDR2 SYGVQD (reference sequence). CDR3 nucleotide sequence: TGCGCCAGACCTAAGTACGAGCAGTACTTC. Translation gives CARPKYEQYF.

This clone was observed once. The CDR3 coding sequence is TGTGCCACCAGCAGACCTACTAGCGGACCCTCCTACGAGCAGTACTTC. This encodes CATSRPTSGPSYEQYF. This chain uses TRBV15 with TRBJ2-7, with 8 positions matching TRBD2. Germline CDR1 is LNHNV and CDR2 is YYDKDF (reference sequence). Trimming at V came to 2 bases and at J to 0 bases, leaving 6 bases not matched to a gene. The CDR3 totals 16 residues.

This clone was seen only a few times. V is TRBV4-2 and J is TRBJ2-3, with D tentatively TRBD2 (7 bases). The CDR3 has 17 amino acids. Trimming pared 0 bases from V and 4 bases from J, leaving 17 bases between. CDR1 and CDR2 (germline): LGHNA, YNFKEQ. The CDR3 is CASSQEGGGAGADTQYF. CDR3 nucleotide sequence: TGTGCCAGCAGCCAAGAAGGAGGGGGGGCCGGTGCAGATACGCAGTATTTT.

CDR3 residues: CASSNRPRYQETQYF. CDR3 nucleotides: TGTGCCAGCAGTAACAGACCTCGGTACCAAGAGACCCAGTACTTC. This rearrangement joins TRBV27 to TRBJ2-5, with no clear D. V lost 5 bases to trimming and J lost 0 bases, with 13 bases between them. CDR1 and CDR2 (germline): MNHEY, SMNVEV (reference sequence). This CDR3 has 15 amino acids.

V usage is TRBV6-1 and J usage is TRBJ2-7; TRBD2 aligns across 12 bases. This CDR3 is 18 amino acids long. After removal of 2 bases from V and 3 bases from J, the junction contained 11 bases not matched to a gene. Germline V gene data show CDR1 as MNHNS and CDR2 as SASEGT. The CDR3 DNA follows: TGTGCCAGCAGTGAAACCGGGACTAGCGGGCCACATCACTACGAGCAGTACTTC. Translated, it gives CASSETGTSGPHHYEQYF.

The chain joins TRBV7-2 to TRBJ1-2; TRBD1 matches 7 bases. The CDR3 spans 14 residues. CDR1 SGHTA and CDR2 FQGNSA come from the germline V gene. The junction had 7 bases not matched to a gene; V was cut back by 4 bases and J by 5 bases. The CDR3 loop is CASSWDPGQYGYTF. The CDR3 nucleotides are TGTGCCAGCAGCTGGGACCCGGGACAGTATGGCTACACCTTC.

The chain is built from TRBV20-1 and TRBJ1-5, with D uncertain. Trimming stripped 3 bases from V and 2 bases from J, with 11 bases between. CDR1 and CDR2 from the germline V gene are DFQATT and SNEGSKA (reference sequence). This CDR3 contains 14 residues. This CDR3 is CSASQGRGNQPQHF. CDR3 DNA: TGCAGTGCTAGTCAAGGGAGGGGCAATCAGCCCCAGCATTTT.

The chain is built from TRBV20-1 and TRBJ1-1, with no clear D. The CDR3 consists of 13 residues. Trimming shortened V by 3 bases and J by 3 bases, and 11 bases separated the two germline ends. Germline values: CDR1 DFQATT, CDR2 SNEGSKA (reference sequence). In DNA, the CDR3 is TGCAGTGCTAGTTGGGCCCTCCACACTGAAGCTTTCTTT. It codes for CSASWALHTEAFF.

This chain uses TRBV7-2 with TRBJ2-1; TRBD2 agrees at 16 bases. The CDR3 has 16 amino acids. The ends lost 6 bases at V and 8 bases at J; junction bases unmatched: 7. CDR1 SGHTA and CDR2 FQGNSA come from the germline V gene. The CDR3 nucleotides are TGTGCCAGCAGGAGGGGACTAGCGGGGGGGCCGGATGAGCAGTTCTTC. Translated: CASRRGLAGGPDEQFF.

J is TRBJ2-1 and V is TRBV4-3; 7 bases are a match to TRBD2. The CDR3 has 18 amino acids. J was trimmed by 2 bases and V by 0 bases; bases with no gene match: 10. Germline CDR1 reads LGHNA; CDR2 reads YSLEER. CDR3 sequence: CASSQDRFVGGAYNEQFF. DNA for the CDR3: TGCGCCAGCAGCCAAGATCGGTTCGTGGGGGGGGCCTACAATGAGCAGTTCTTC.

The CDR3 loop reads CASSPTGRTVTLLYNEQFF. The CDR3 DNA follows: TGTGCCAGCAGTCCCACGGGTCGGACAGTGACCCTTCTCTACAATGAGCAGTTCTTC. The chain recombines TRBV27 with TRBJ2-1, with a possible D match to TRBD1 (6 bases). The germline gives CDR1 MNHEY, CDR2 SMNVEV (reference sequence). This CDR3 contains 19 residues. Trimming removed 5 bases from V and 3 bases from J, with 26 bases in between.

The V gene is TRBV30, the J gene TRBJ1-3, with D uncertain. V was cut by 2 bases and J by 0 bases, with 14 bases left in between. Germline assignment: CDR1 GTSNPN and CDR2 SVGIG (reference sequence). The CDR3 loop spans 16 amino acids. This chain's CDR3 is CAWSSGTSSSGNTIYF. In nucleotides, the CDR3 is TGTGCCTGGAGTAGTGGTACCTCGAGCTCTGGAAACACCATATATTTT.

This clone was detected only a few times. The sample holds other DNA sequences that translate to the same CDR3. The rearrangement joins TRBV18 to TRBJ1-5; 7 nucleotides match TRBD1. The CDR3 has 13 amino acids. The germline gives CDR1 KGHSH, CDR2 LQKENI. The trim removed 3 bases at V and 4 bases at J, leaving 0 bases unmatched. The DNA for the CDR3 is TGTGCCAGCTCACCGGGACAGAATCAGCCCCAGCATTTT. Its translation is CASSPGQNQPQHF.

The V call is TRBV28, the J call TRBJ2-5; 7 bases fit TRBD2. This CDR3 is 13 amino acids long. V was pared by 10 bases and J by 4 bases, with 9 bases of the junction left unmatched. The V gene's germline CDR1 is MDHEN and CDR2 SYDVKM. In DNA, the CDR3 is TGTGCCACCACGGGGGAGGGCTTAGAGACCCAGTACTTC. It encodes CATTGEGLETQYF. The full variable domain, rest sourced from reference TRBV28 and TRBJ2-5, is DVKVTQSSRYLVKRTGEKVFLECVQDMDHENMFWYRQDPGLGLRLIYFSYDVKMKEKGDIPEGYSVSREKKERFSLILESASTNQTSMYLCATTGEGLETQYFGPGTRLLVL.

The chain links TRBV12-3 or TRBV12-4 to TRBJ2-1; D is uncertain. V lost 6 bases and J lost 4, with 7 bases in between. The CDR3 is 12 residues long. Written as DNA, the CDR3 is TGTGCCAGCAGCCCTATGTACAATGAGCAGTTCTTC. Translating gives CASSPMYNEQFF.

The J gene is TRBJ2-1, the V gene TRBV2; TRBD2 aligns across 14 bases. V lost 6 bases to trimming and J lost 8 bases; unmatched junction nucleotides: 6. The CDR3 extends over 15 amino acids. Per germline, CDR1 SNHLY and CDR2 FYNNEI. CDR3 sequence (DNA): TGTGCCAGCAGAAAGGGACTAGCGGGAGTGGATGAGCAGTTCTTC. Amino acid sequence: CASRKGLAGVDEQFF.

This sequence joins TRBV5-1 and TRBJ1-5; 9 bases match TRBD1. CDR1 SGHRS and CDR2 YFSETQ come from the germline V gene. Trimming took 0 bases from V and 8 from J; bases not matched to a gene: 0. This CDR3 comprises 13 residues. CDR3 protein: CASSLGQGEPQHF. The CDR3 DNA sequence: TGCGCCAGCAGCTTGGGACAGGGGGAGCCCCAGCATTTT.